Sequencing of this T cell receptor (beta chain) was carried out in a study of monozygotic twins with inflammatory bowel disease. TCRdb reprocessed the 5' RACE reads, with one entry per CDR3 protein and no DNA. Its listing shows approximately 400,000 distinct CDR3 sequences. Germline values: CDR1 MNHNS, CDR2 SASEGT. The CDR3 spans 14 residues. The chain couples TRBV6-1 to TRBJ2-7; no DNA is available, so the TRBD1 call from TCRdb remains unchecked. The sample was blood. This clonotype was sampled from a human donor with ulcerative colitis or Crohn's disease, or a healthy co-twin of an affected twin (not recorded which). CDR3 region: CASRMGQLPYEQYF.